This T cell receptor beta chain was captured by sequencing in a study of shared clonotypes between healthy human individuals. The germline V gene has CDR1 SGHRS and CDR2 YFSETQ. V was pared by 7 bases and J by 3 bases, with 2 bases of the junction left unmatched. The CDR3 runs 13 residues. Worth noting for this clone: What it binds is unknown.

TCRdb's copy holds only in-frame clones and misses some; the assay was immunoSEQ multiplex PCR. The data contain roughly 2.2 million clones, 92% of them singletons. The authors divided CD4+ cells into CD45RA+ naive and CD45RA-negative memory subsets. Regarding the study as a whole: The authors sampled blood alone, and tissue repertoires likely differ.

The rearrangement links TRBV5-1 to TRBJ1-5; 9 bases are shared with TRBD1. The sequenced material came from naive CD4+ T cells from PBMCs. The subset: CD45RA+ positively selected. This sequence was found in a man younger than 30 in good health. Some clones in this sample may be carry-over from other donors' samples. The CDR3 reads CASGQGPNQPQHF. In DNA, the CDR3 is TGCGCCAGCGGACAGGGGCCCAATCAGCCCCAGCATTTT.